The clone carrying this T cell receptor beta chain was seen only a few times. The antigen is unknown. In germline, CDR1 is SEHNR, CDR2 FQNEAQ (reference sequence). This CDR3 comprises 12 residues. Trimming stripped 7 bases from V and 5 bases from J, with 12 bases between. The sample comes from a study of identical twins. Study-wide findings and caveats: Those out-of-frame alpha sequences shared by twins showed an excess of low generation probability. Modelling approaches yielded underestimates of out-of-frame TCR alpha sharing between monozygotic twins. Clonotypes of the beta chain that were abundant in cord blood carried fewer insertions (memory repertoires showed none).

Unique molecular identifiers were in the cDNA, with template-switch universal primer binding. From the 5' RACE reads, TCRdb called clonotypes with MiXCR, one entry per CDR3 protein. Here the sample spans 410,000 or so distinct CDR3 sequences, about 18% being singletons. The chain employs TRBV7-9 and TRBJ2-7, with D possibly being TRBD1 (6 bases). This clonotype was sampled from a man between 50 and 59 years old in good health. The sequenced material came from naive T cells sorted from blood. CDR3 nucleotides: TGTGCCAGCAACAGGGAAGGCCACGAGCAGTACTTC. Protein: CASNREGHEQYF.